These 21 T cell receptor beta chains came from one sample sequenced in a study of blood T cells in healthy people across ages. Through a sample-barcoded 5' primer and a J-beta primer mix, a second PCR was run for about 6 to 11 cycles. Each CDR3 protein gets one entry after TCRdb re-called the 5' RACE reads with MiXCR. The sample carries approximately 810,000 distinct CDR3 sequences, less than 35% recorded once. The sample taken for sequencing was blood. The receptor source for this set is a woman at least 80 years old in good health.

This clonotype was observed many times. The V gene is TRBV20-1, the J gene TRBJ1-6; TRBD1 matches 8 bases. The germline V gene encodes CDR1 DFQATT and CDR2 SNEGSKA (reference sequence). With 6 bases clipped from V and 6 bases from J, the junction kept 4 bases outside the gene matches. This CDR3 is 13 amino acids long. CDR3 nucleotide sequence: TGCAGTGCCAACCAGGGGGCTAATTCACCCCTCCACTTT. Protein sequence: CSANQGANSPLHF.

This clonotype was picked up a small number of times. This rearrangement joins TRBV27 to TRBJ2-7; 8 nucleotides align to TRBD2. The V and J ends lost 7 bases and 7 bases, in that order; junction bases with no gene match: 9. Germline-derived CDR1 and CDR2 are MNHEY and SMNVEV (reference sequence). The CDR3 spans 13 residues. CDR3 nucleotides: TGTGCCAGCACGCGCGGGGGGAAAAATGAGCAGTACTTC. It encodes CASTRGGKNEQYF.

As for this clonotype: One junction end does not reproduce the germline sequence, and a read error may be involved. The CDR3 nucleotides are TGTGCCAGCAGTCCCTATTTAGATATGCAGTATTTT. Translation gives CASSPYLDMQYF. V and J are TRBV7-2 and TRBJ2-3, with D hard to call. Germline V CDR1 and CDR2: SGHTA, FQGNSA. CDR3 size: 12 residues.

This clonotype was observed a few times. The J gene is TRBJ1-4, the V gene TRBV27; D is ambiguous. The ends were cut back, 3 bases at V and 8 bases at J, with 13 bases in the middle. Germline V lookup: CDR1 MNHEY, CDR2 SMNVEV (reference sequence). The CDR3 totals 14 residues. CDR3 residues: CASSLRAFGEKLFF. In DNA form, the CDR3 reads TGTGCCAGCAGTTTGCGGGCCTTTGGAGAAAAACTGTTTTTT. The full variable domain, rest sourced from reference TRBV27 and TRBJ1-4, is EAQVTQNPRYLITVTGKKLTVTCSQNMNHEYMSWYRQDPGLGLRQIYYSMNVEVTDKGDVPEGYKVSRKEKRNFPLILESPSPNQTSLYFCASSLRAFGEKLFFGSGTQLSVL.

Notes on this clonotype: At one of its ends the junction is not consistent with the germline gene, which may arise from a read error. The chain joins TRBV7-2 to TRBJ1-1; maybe TRBD1 (6 bases). Germline-derived CDR1 and CDR2 are SGHTA and FQGNSA. This CDR3 region has 14 residues. The chain's CDR3 is CASSPRDNRNEVFF. As DNA, the CDR3 is TGTGCCAGCAGCCCCCGGGACAACCGTAATGAAGTTTTCTTT.

This clonotype was detected many times. V usage is TRBV20-1 and J usage is TRBJ2-1; TRBD2 matches 8 bases. This CDR3 has 15 amino acids. Germline lookup yields CDR1 DFQATT and CDR2 SNEGSKA (reference sequence). Trimming at V came to 5 bases and at J to 0 bases, leaving 6 bases not matched to a gene. CDR3 sequence (DNA): TGCAGTGCTTTAGCGGGGTCAAGCTCCTACAATGAGCAGTTCTTC. Translation gives CSALAGSSSYNEQFF.

This clonotype was seen more than once but under ten times. This chain links TRBV19 with TRBJ2-6; D is undetermined. Per germline, CDR1 LNHDA and CDR2 SQIVND (reference sequence). The V gene lost 5 bases and the J gene lost 0 bases, with 20 bases spanning the gap. This CDR3 contains 19 residues. The CDR3: CASSPHPSETASGANVLTF. CDR3 nucleotide sequence: TGTGCCAGTAGTCCCCACCCATCTGAGACCGCCTCTGGGGCCAACGTCCTGACTTTC.

This clonotype was observed at least ten times. The rearrangement links TRBV12-3 or TRBV12-4 to TRBJ1-6, with D perhaps matching TRBD1 (6 bases). V was cut by 7 bases and J by 8 bases, with 15 bases left in between. This CDR3 is 14 amino acids long. The CDR3 DNA is TGTGCCAGCACCCTACAGGGTCCGGATTCACCCCTCCACTTT. It encodes CASTLQGPDSPLHF.

This chain connects TRBV11-3 to TRBJ1-1; D remains unclear. Germline V CDR1 and CDR2: SGHNT, YENEEA. Trimming cost V 2 bases and J 1 base, with 11 bases left between them. The CDR3 length is 15 residues. CDR3 loop: CASSLTPRGNTEAFF. CDR3 sequence (DNA): TGTGCCAGCAGCTTAACGCCTCGGGGGAACACTGAAGCTTTCTTT.

The V call is TRBV5-6, the J call TRBJ2-4; weak D call: TRBD1 (8 bases). The closer fit of TRBJ2-7 to the DNA end suggests the J call may be wrong. CDR3 size: 13 residues. Germline V gene lookup returns CDR1 SGHDT and CDR2 YYEEEE. For the CDR3, the DNA is TGTGCCAGCAGCGGGAGGGACAGGTACGAGCAGTACTTC. Translation gives CASSGRDRYEQYF.

In this sample, this clonotype turned up once. This clone may be a read error of a much larger clone one base away. The chain recombines TRBV3-1 with TRBJ2-1; D call uncertain. CDR1 and CDR2 (germline): LGHDT, YNNKEL (reference sequence). The CDR3 has 14 residues. V shed 4 bases and J shed 10 bases, with 17 bases lying between them. Here the CDR3 DNA reads TGTGCCAGCAGCCCGATGACGGCCTCCTACGAGCAGTTCTTC. Translating it yields CASSPMTASYEQFF.

Remarks on this clonotype: One junction end does not reproduce the germline sequence, and a read error may be involved. The V call is TRBV2, the J call TRBJ2-1; the match to TRBD1 covers 7 bases. Germline CDR1 reads SNHLY; CDR2 reads FYNNEI. CDR3 length: 14 residues. The DNA for the CDR3 is TGTGCCAACAGTCGGGACAGTTCCTACAATGAGCAGTTCTTC. Translated, it gives CANSRDSSYNEQFF.

In regard to this clonotype: Possible read error: a much larger clone is one base away. V gene TRBV6-1 combines with J gene TRBJ2-1; the D gene is possibly TRBD1 (6 bases). The DNA end lines up better with TRBJ2-7; the J call may be wrong. This CDR3 comprises 12 residues. CDR1 MNHNS and CDR2 SASEGT come from the germline V gene. CDR3 protein: CASLIGDTEQYF. The CDR3 coding sequence is TGTGCCAGCTTGATAGGGGACACTGAGCAGTACTTC.

This clonotype came up a few times. A much larger clone differs by one base, so this may be a read error. The chain is built from TRBV7-2 and TRBJ1-2; D gene ambiguous. Germline assignment: CDR1 SGHTA and CDR2 FQGNSA. The length of the CDR3 is 12 residues. As DNA, the CDR3 is TGTGCCAGCAACTTACTCCTCTATGGCTACACCTTC. Protein: CASNLLLYGYTF.

With respect to this clonotype: This may arise from a read error, as a much more abundant clone is one base away. The chain combines TRBV3-1 with TRBJ1-2; D might be TRBD1 (5 bases). The length of the CDR3 is 12 residues. The germline V gene encodes CDR1 LGHDT and CDR2 YNNKEL (reference sequence). The V end lost 7 bases, the J end lost 5 bases, and 11 bases lay between the germline ends. The CDR3 loop is CASIRGSYGYTF. CDR3 DNA sequence: TGTGCCAGCATCCGGGGGAGTTATGGCTACACCTTC.

In regard to this clonotype: A junction boundary mismatches the germline segment, possibly from a read error. The chain uses TRBV2 and TRBJ1-6; no clear D gene. Per germline, CDR1 SNHLY and CDR2 FYNNEI. The CDR3 sequence is 15 residues long. CDR3 amino acids: CASILYGVSNSPPHF. For the CDR3, the DNA is TGTGCCAGCATCCTCTACGGGGTTTCTAATTCACCCCCCCACTTT.

This clonotype appeared many times. The chain carries TRBV7-2 and TRBJ2-3; D remains unclear. Trimming cost V 5 bases and J 4 bases, with 13 bases left between them. The germline V gene has CDR1 SGHTA and CDR2 FQGNSA. This CDR3 contains 14 residues. The CDR3 spells CASSLTTQPDTQYF. Written as DNA, the CDR3 is TGTGCCAGCAGCCTAACTACCCAGCCAGATACGCAGTATTTT.

J is TRBJ2-2 and V is TRBV5-1, with D possibly matching TRBD1 (5 bases). Germline V gene data show CDR1 as SGHRS and CDR2 as YFSETQ. The CDR3 runs 15 residues. The V end was cut by 0 bases, the J end by 4 bases, with 10 bases between. CDR3 bases: TGCGCCAGCAGCTTGGGACAGAAACCCACCGGGGAGCTGTTTTTT. Residues: CASSLGQKPTGELFF.

A few counts support this clonotype. This sequence joins TRBV7-2 and TRBJ2-5; D may be TRBD1 (5 bases). The CDR3 has 14 amino acids. Germline V CDR1 and CDR2: SGHTA, FQGNSA. The ends were cut back, 5 bases at V and 11 bases at J, with 21 bases in the middle. The CDR3 spells CASSTLAGSNEQYF. In DNA form, the CDR3 reads TGTGCCAGCAGCACTTTAGCAGGGTCCAATGAGCAGTACTTC.

This clonotype was seen at least ten times. The chain links TRBV10-3 to TRBJ2-1, with TRBD2 matching over 11 bases. The CDR3 runs to 16 residues. CDR1 ENHRY and CDR2 SYGVKD come from the germline V gene. Trimming at V came to 4 bases and at J to 5 bases, leaving 7 bases not matched to a gene. In DNA form, the CDR3 reads TGTGCCATCAGTGGCCAAACTAGCGGGGGTAACAATGAGCAGTTCTTC. Its protein product is CAISGQTSGGNNEQFF.

This clonotype showed up many times. The chain links TRBV20-1 to TRBJ2-7, with D possibly being TRBD2 (6 bases). The CDR3 loop spans 14 amino acids. V was clipped by 0 bases and J by 2 bases, with 11 bases between them. Germline V gene lookup returns CDR1 DFQATT and CDR2 SNEGSKA (reference sequence). As DNA, the CDR3 is TGCAGTGCTAGAGAGAGGGGACTTGCCTACGAGCAGTACTTC. The encoded protein is CSARERGLAYEQYF.